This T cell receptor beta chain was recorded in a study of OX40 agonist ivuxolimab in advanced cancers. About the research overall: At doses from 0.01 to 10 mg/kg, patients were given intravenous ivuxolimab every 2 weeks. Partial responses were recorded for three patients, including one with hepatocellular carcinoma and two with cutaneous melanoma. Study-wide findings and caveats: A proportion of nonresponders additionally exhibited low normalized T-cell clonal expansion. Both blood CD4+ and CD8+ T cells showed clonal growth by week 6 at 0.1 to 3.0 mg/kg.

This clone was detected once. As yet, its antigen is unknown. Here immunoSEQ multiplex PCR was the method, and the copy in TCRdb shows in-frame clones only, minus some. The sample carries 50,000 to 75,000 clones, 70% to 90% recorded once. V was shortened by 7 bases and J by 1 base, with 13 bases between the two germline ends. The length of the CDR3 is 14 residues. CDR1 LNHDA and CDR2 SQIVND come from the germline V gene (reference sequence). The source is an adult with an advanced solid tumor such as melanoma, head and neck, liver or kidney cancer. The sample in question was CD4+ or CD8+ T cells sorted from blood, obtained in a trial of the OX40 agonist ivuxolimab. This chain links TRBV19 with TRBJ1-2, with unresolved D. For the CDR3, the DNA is TGTGCCAGTATTTCGAGAAACAGTAACTATGGCTACACCTTC. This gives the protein CASISRNSNYGYTF.